This TCR beta chain was identified during a study of cytomegalovirus exposure and HLA in healthy donors. Researchers ran the PCR with 60 Vbeta and 13 Jbeta primers. This table comes from immunoSEQ multiplex PCR, and its TCRdb copy is limited to in-frame clones, with some not included. The sample has about 170,000 clones, 62% seen once. Trimming stripped 4 bases from V and 3 bases from J, with 10 bases between. CDR1 and CDR2 (germline): SGHVS, FNYEAQ. The CDR3 has 13 amino acids. This receptor was taken from a man aged 40-50 years in good health and CMV-seronegative. The material sequenced was PBMCs. The chain links TRBV7-6 to TRBJ2-7, with D maybe TRBD1 (6 bases). This CDR3 is CASSSQGNYEQYF. The DNA of the CDR3 is TGTGCCAGCAGCTCGCAGGGGAACTACGAGCAGTACTTC.